The 31 T cell receptor beta chains below all came from one sample that was sequenced in a study of blood T cell repertoires in COVID-19. The repertoire was sequenced with immunoSEQ multiplex PCR; TCRdb's copy has only in-frame clones and lacks some. The table includes some 64,000 clones, over 75% detected once. Sequencing was performed on peripheral blood. These receptors originate from an elderly man with active or convalescent COVID-19.

The chain is built from TRBV7-9 and TRBJ2-5; TRBD1 aligns across 8 bases. V trimming: 1 base; J trimming: 2 bases; junction bases outside the gene matches: 3. Germline assignment: CDR1 SEHNR and CDR2 FQNEAQ (reference sequence). The CDR3 is 15 residues long. The CDR3 bases are TGTGCCAGCAGCTTAGGACAGGGGATTCAAGAGACCCAGTACTTC. Encoded protein: CASSLGQGIQETQYF.

The chain couples TRBV7-9 to TRBJ1-1; no firm D call. CDR3 length: 13 residues. CDR1 is SEHNR and CDR2 is FQNEAQ in the germline V gene (reference sequence). V was trimmed by 5 bases and J by 4 bases, leaving 11 bases between them. The CDR3 nucleotides read TGTGCCAGCAGCACAACACGTGGCACTGAAGCTTTCTTT. Protein product: CASSTTRGTEAFF.

V and J are TRBV13 and TRBJ2-3; 7 bases fit TRBD2. V lost 4 bases and J lost 2; bases outside the gene matches: 6. From germline, CDR1 is PRHDT and CDR2 FYEKMQ (reference sequence). This CDR3 contains 15 residues. The CDR3 region has the DNA TGTGCCAGCAGCTCTGGCGGGGGAAACACAGATACGCAGTATTTT. Its translation: CASSSGGGNTDTQYF. The full variable domain, completed using reference TRBV13 and TRBJ2-3, is AAGVIQSPRHLIKEKRETATLKCYPIPRHDTVYWYQQGPGQDPQFLISFYEKMQSDKGSIPDRFSAQQFSDYHSELNMSSLELGDSALYFCASSSGGGNTDTQYFGPGTRLTVL.

This chain uses TRBV5-4 with TRBJ2-3, with 7 bases that match TRBD2. Looked up from germline, CDR1 is SGHNT and CDR2 is YYREEE (reference sequence). This CDR3 region has 14 residues. J lost 1 base, V lost 5 bases, and 4 bases had no gene match. For the CDR3, the DNA is TGTGCCAGCAGACCTGCGGGGGGCACAGATACGCAGTATTTT. It encodes CASRPAGGTDTQYF.

The genes are TRBV18 and TRBJ2-2; TRBD2 aligns across 12 bases. The V gene end was trimmed by 6 bases and the J gene end by 0 bases; junction bases not matched to a gene: 8. From germline, CDR1 is KGHSH and CDR2 LQKENI. The CDR3 consists of 18 residues. CDR3 protein: CASSPFLAGGTNTGELFF. CDR3 coding DNA: TGTGCCAGCTCTCCTTTCCTAGCGGGAGGGACGAACACCGGGGAGCTGTTTTTT.

The chain carries TRBV7-2 and TRBJ1-2; D uncertain. Germline lookup yields CDR1 SGHTA and CDR2 FQGNSA. Trimming cost V 4 bases and J 8 bases, with 20 bases left between them. The CDR3 is 15 amino acids. Here the CDR3 reads CASSSLSPASLGYTF. CDR3 nucleotides: TGTGCCAGCAGCTCGTTATCGCCCGCTTCTCTAGGCTACACCTTC. Full variable domain (missing parts from reference TRBV7-2 and TRBJ1-2): GAGVSQSPSNKVTEKGKDVELRCDPISGHTALYWYRQSLGQGLEFLIYFQGNSAPDKSGLPSDRFSAERTGGSVSTLTIQRTQQEDSAVYLCASSSLSPASLGYTFGSGTRLTVV.

The chain combines TRBV30 with TRBJ2-7, with D possibly being TRBD1 (7 bases). Germline-derived CDR1 and CDR2 are GTSNPN and SVGIG (reference sequence). Trimming cost V 3 bases and J 0 bases, with 15 bases left between them. The CDR3 loop spans 15 amino acids. In DNA form, the CDR3 reads TGTGCCTGGAGAGGGAGGACAGGATTCTCCTACGAGCAGTACTTC. Translation gives CAWRGRTGFSYEQYF.

The V call is TRBV20-1, the J call TRBJ1-1; the D is unclear. Germline-derived CDR1 and CDR2 are DFQATT and SNEGSKA (reference sequence). This CDR3 comprises 12 residues. V gave up 3 bases and J gave up 12 bases, with 17 bases separating them. This CDR3 is CSASFGDQLPFF. In DNA form, the CDR3 reads TGCAGTGCTAGTTTCGGGGATCAACTACCTTTCTTT.

The chain combines TRBV24-1 with TRBJ2-3, with 8 bases aligning to TRBD2. The CDR3 has 15 residues. The J segment lost 5 bases and the V segment lost 3 bases, leaving 6 bases of the junction unmatched. Per germline, CDR1 KGHDR and CDR2 SFDVKD. CDR3 DNA: TGTGCCACCAGTGATACAAGAGCGGGAGTAGATACGCAGTATTTT. This gives the protein CATSDTRAGVDTQYF.

This chain links TRBV19 with TRBJ2-7; no reliable D call. Trimming took off 4 bases at V and 0 bases at J, with 13 bases between the two ends. Germline V gene data show CDR1 as LNHDA and CDR2 as SQIVND (reference sequence). The length of the CDR3 is 15 residues. The CDR3 spells CASSRLAAYSYEQYF. As DNA, the CDR3 is TGTGCCAGTAGTAGGCTGGCGGCTTACTCCTACGAGCAGTACTTC.

V and J are TRBV6-6 and TRBJ1-6, with a possible D match to TRBD1 (5 bases). The V gene lost 0 bases and the J gene lost 5 bases, with 8 bases spanning the gap. Germline CDR1 is MNHNY and CDR2 is SVGAGI (reference sequence). This CDR3 comprises 15 residues. Here the CDR3 DNA reads TGTGCCAGCAGTTACTCCGCAGGGAATAATTCACCCCTCCACTTT. Translated: CASSYSAGNNSPLHF.

This chain uses TRBV11-2 with TRBJ2-7; possible D gene TRBD2, 5 bases. The CDR3 loop spans 16 amino acids. CDR1 is SGHAT and CDR2 is FQNNGV in the germline V gene. The ends were cut back, 4 bases at V and 0 bases at J, with 16 bases in the middle. The CDR3, as DNA: TGTGCCAGCAGCTCGGACTTAAACCTTGTCTCCTACGAGCAGTACTTC. It encodes CASSSDLNLVSYEQYF.

This clone turned up a few times. This chain joins TRBV6-5 and TRBJ2-5; D is perhaps TRBD2 (5 bases). Per germline, CDR1 MNHEY and CDR2 SVGAGI. The CDR3 is 14 amino acids. Between the trimmed V and J ends, which lost 0 bases and 5 bases, there was a span of 10 bases. The CDR3 loop is CASSYSWGDETQYF. CDR3 coding DNA: TGTGCCAGCAGTTACTCTTGGGGAGACGAGACCCAGTACTTC.

The V gene is TRBV2, the J gene TRBJ2-1; 7 bases are shared with TRBD2. Unmatched junction bases numbered 5, after V lost 7 bases and J lost 2 bases. This CDR3 has 14 amino acids. Germline CDR1 SNHLY, CDR2 FYNNEI. The CDR3 nucleotides are TGTGCCAGCACGGGAGGACTAGCCTACAATGAGCAGTTCTTC. Translation gives CASTGGLAYNEQFF.

The gene calls are TRBV7-8 and TRBJ2-1, with TRBD2 matching 9 bases. Trimming at V came to 3 bases and at J to 4 bases, leaving 7 bases not matched to a gene. Germline V gene sequence: CDR1 SGHVS, CDR2 FQNEAQ. The CDR3 is 16 residues long. The CDR3 DNA sequence: TGTGCCAGCAGCTTCATAGCGGGAGCGAGTTACAATGAGCAGTTCTTC. Protein product: CASSFIAGASYNEQFF.

There are a few counts of this clone. The J gene is TRBJ1-3, the V gene TRBV2, with D possibly matching TRBD1 (5 bases). From germline, CDR1 is SNHLY and CDR2 FYNNEI. This CDR3 comprises 13 residues. The ends were cut back, 8 bases at V and 0 bases at J, with 8 bases in the middle. CDR3 in amino acids: CASAGFSGNTIYF. DNA of the CDR3: TGTGCCAGCGCAGGGTTCTCTGGAAACACCATATATTTT.

The chain combines TRBV1 with TRBJ1-6. TRBV1 is a recognized pseudogene. This CDR3 spans 18 amino acids. The CDR3 DNA reads TGCACCAGCAGCCCCCACCGGAGGGGTCCCACATATAATTCACCCCTCCACTTT. It encodes CTSSPHRRGPTYNSPLHF.

The chain is built from TRBV6-5 and TRBJ1-2; tentatively, D is TRBD1 (6 bases). The V and J ends lost 6 bases and 7 bases respectively, with 15 bases between them. There are 13 residues in the CDR3. Germline loops: CDR1 MNHEY, CDR2 SVGAGI. The CDR3: CASSPRTVGGYTF. The CDR3 nucleotides read TGTGCCAGCAGCCCCCGGACAGTGGGTGGCTACACCTTC.

J is TRBJ2-2 and V is TRBV2; the match to TRBD2 covers 9 bases. V gave up 9 bases and J gave up 9 bases; unmatched junction bases: 5. Germline CDR1 SNHLY, CDR2 FYNNEI. The CDR3 loop spans 12 amino acids. CDR3 nucleotide sequence: TGTGCCAGTGGCGGGGGGGGCCGGGAGCTGTTTTTT. Residues: CASGGGGRELFF.

The rearrangement uses TRBV12-5 and TRBJ2-3; possibly TRBD1 for D (6 bases). V lost 6 bases, J lost 2 bases, and 21 bases lay in between. The CDR3 is 17 residues long. Per germline, CDR1 LGHNT and CDR2 FRNRAP. The CDR3 here is CASGSPTGQTYTDTQYF. As DNA, the CDR3 is TGTGCTAGTGGCTCTCCTACGGGACAAACGTACACAGATACGCAGTATTTT. The full variable domain, its missing parts supplied by reference TRBV12-5 and TRBJ2-3, is DARVTQTPRHKVTEMGQEVTMRCQPILGHNTVFWYRQTMMQGLELLAYFRNRAPLDDSGMPKDRFSAEMPDATLATLKIQPSEPRDSAVYFCASGSPTGQTYTDTQYFGPGTRLTVL.

The chain is built from TRBV5-8 and TRBJ2-2; possible D gene TRBD1, 6 bases. Trimming left V 3 bases short and J 3 bases short, with 12 bases between. CDR3 size: 15 residues. The germline CDR1 and CDR2 sequences are SGHTS and YDEGEE. Here the CDR3 DNA reads TGTGCCAGCAGCTCGGGGACAACTGACACCGGGGAGCTGTTTTTT. Its protein product is CASSSGTTDTGELFF.

The chain's CDR3 is CASSPRTSGIKNEQFF. CDR3 DNA: TGTGCCAGCAGCCCCCGGACTAGCGGGATTAAGAATGAGCAGTTCTTC. This chain uses TRBV7-2 with TRBJ2-1; TRBD2 matches at 12 bases. The CDR3 is 16 amino acids. V gave up 5 bases and J gave up 7 bases; unmatched junction bases: 9. CDR1 SGHTA and CDR2 FQGNSA come from the germline V gene.

The V call is TRBV5-1, the J call TRBJ2-7; 7 nucleotides match TRBD2. V lost 0 bases and J lost 5; bases outside the gene matches: 5. The CDR3 runs to 14 residues. Germline values: CDR1 SGHRS, CDR2 YFSETQ. CDR3 bases: TGCGCCAGCAGCTTGGGTTCCACTAGCGACGAGCAGTACTTC. It codes for CASSLGSTSDEQYF.

J is TRBJ1-5 and V is TRBV4-1; 9 bases line up with TRBD1. Germline assignment: CDR1 MGHRA and CDR2 YSYEKL. The CDR3 contains 16 residues. J gave up 6 bases and V 1 base, and 7 bases lay outside the gene matches. The CDR3 nucleotides are TGCGCCAGCAGCCAAGCTGACAGGGGGTTCGGTCAGCCCCAGCATTTT. Translation: CASSQADRGFGQPQHF.

V usage is TRBV7-3 and J usage is TRBJ2-2, with D possibly matching TRBD2 (5 bases). The CDR3 totals 15 residues. CDR1 is SGHTA, CDR2 FQGTGA, per germline. V dropped 5 bases and J dropped 1 base, with 11 bases sitting between them. This CDR3 is CASSLFEGNTGELFF. The DNA of the CDR3 is TGTGCCAGCAGCCTCTTTGAGGGGAACACCGGGGAGCTGTTTTTT.

This clone has just a few counts. The rearrangement links TRBV27 to TRBJ2-7, with D perhaps matching TRBD1 (5 bases). The V end lost 6 bases, the J end lost 3 bases, and 12 bases lay between the germline ends. Germline V gene sequence: CDR1 MNHEY, CDR2 SMNVEV (reference sequence). The CDR3 is made up of 13 amino acids. CDR3 nucleotide sequence: TGTGCCAGCAGGCATCAGGGTTTCTACGAGCAGTACTTC. It yields the protein CASRHQGFYEQYF.

V is TRBV18 and J is TRBJ1-1; D gene uncertain. V lost 3 bases and J 4 bases, leaving 6 bases between the germline ends. The CDR3 spans 12 residues. Germline CDR1 is KGHSH and CDR2 is LQKENI. In DNA, the CDR3 is TGTGCCAGCTCACCCCCCAGCACTGAAGCTTTCTTT. Encoded protein: CASSPPSTEAFF.

The chain employs TRBV13 and TRBJ2-7; possibly TRBD2 for D (6 bases). The length of the CDR3 is 16 residues. V lost 6 bases, J lost 1 base, and 19 bases lay in between. CDR1 PRHDT and CDR2 FYEKMQ come from the germline V gene (reference sequence). The CDR3 reads CASRPPNTGGSYEQYF. Here the CDR3 DNA reads TGTGCCAGCAGGCCTCCCAACACCGGGGGATCCTACGAGCAGTACTTC.

The chain carries TRBV28 and TRBJ1-2; perhaps TRBD1 as D (6 bases). The germline CDR1 and CDR2 sequences are MDHEN and SYDVKM. The CDR3 is made up of 14 amino acids. V lost 10 bases, J lost 5 bases, and 20 bases lay in between. CDR3 in amino acids: CAIRDTGMAYGYTF. The CDR3 coding sequence is TGTGCCATCAGAGACACAGGGATGGCGTATGGCTACACCTTC.

This chain joins TRBV9 and TRBJ1-6; 10 positions agree with TRBD1. The length of the CDR3 is 14 residues. Germline assignment: CDR1 SGDLS and CDR2 YYNGEE. The J segment lost 9 bases and the V segment lost 3 bases, leaving 3 bases of the junction unmatched. The CDR3 protein is CASSGQGAGSPLHF. The CDR3 bases are TGTGCCAGCAGCGGACAGGGGGCCGGTTCACCCCTCCACTTT.

The chain joins TRBV3-1 (or the pseudogene TRBV3-2) to TRBJ1-3, with TRBD1 matching 11 bases. The V gene end was trimmed by 1 base and the J gene end by 6 bases; junction bases not matched to a gene: 5. This CDR3 is built from 16 residues. CDR1 and CDR2 from the germline V gene are LGHDT and YNNKEL (reference sequence). The CDR3 DNA is TGTGCCAGCAGCCAAGTACGGACAGGGGGCGAAAACACCATATATTTT. Encoded protein: CASSQVRTGGENTIYF.